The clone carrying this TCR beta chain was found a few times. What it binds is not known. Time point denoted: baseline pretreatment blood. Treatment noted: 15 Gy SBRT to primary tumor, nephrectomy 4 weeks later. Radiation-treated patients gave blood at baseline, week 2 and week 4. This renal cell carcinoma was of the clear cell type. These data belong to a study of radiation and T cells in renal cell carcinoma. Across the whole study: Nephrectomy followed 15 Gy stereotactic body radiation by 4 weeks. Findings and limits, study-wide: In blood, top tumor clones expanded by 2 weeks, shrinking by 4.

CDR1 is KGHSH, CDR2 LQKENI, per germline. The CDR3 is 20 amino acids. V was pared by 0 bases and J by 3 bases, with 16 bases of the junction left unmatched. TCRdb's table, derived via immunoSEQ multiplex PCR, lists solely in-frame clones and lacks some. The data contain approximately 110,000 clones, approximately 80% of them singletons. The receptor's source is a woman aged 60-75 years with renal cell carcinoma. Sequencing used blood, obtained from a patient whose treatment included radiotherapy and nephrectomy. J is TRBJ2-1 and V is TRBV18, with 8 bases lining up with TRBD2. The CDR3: CASSPPPRMGLGELYNEQFF. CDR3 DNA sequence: TGTGCCAGCTCACCACCGCCTCGAATGGGACTAGGGGAACTCTACAATGAGCAGTTCTTC.